This T cell receptor beta chain was sequenced for a study of cytomegalovirus exposure and HLA in healthy donors. Of note for this clone: What it binds is not known.

The germline CDR1 and CDR2 sequences are LNHNV and YYDKDF (reference sequence). Germline trimming cut 2 bases from V and 4 bases from J; bases unmatched to any gene: 4. The CDR3 runs to 14 residues. General study findings and limits: CMV serostatus was the only immune exposure information that was available. Equally common other TCR beta chains were less clonally expanded than HLA-associated ones, a later analysis found. The productive fraction for most TCR beta V segments was about 90% or about 30% in an earlier analysis.

Amplification used 60 Vbeta primers and 13 Jbeta primers. Clones were sequenced by immunoSEQ multiplex PCR, and TCRdb holds only the in-frame ones, with some missing. The sample has some 200,000 clones. Sequences were obtained from PBMCs. The rearrangement joins TRBV15 to TRBJ1-1, with 7 bases identical to TRBD1. This receptor was identified in a boy aged 10-17 years in good health and CMV-seronegative. CDR3 region: CATSRNTGATEAFF. CDR3 nucleotides: TGTGCCACCAGCAGAAACACAGGGGCCACTGAAGCTTTCTTT.